The rows below give T cell receptor beta chains drawn from one sample of a study of blood T cell repertoires in COVID-19. Method: immunoSEQ multiplex PCR; TCRdb's copy keeps in-frame clones and lacks some. The sample carries roughly 130,000 clones, 70% to 85% recorded once. The material sequenced was peripheral blood. The receptor set was obtained from a woman aged 45-59 years with acute or convalescent COVID-19. CDR3s include the opening cysteine and the closing phenylalanine or tryptophan. The D gene is left open where the match is weak. Size tells how often a clone was seen (once, few, many) or the class of an expanded clone, and some rows leave it out.

D gene | CDR3 length | J gene | clone size | V gene | CDR3 protein | CDR3 DNA
. | 14 | TRBJ1-3 | . | TRBV10-3 | CAISEGLLGNTIYF | TGTGCCATCAGTGAGGGGCTTCTGGGAAACACCATATATTTT
. | 13 | TRBJ2-7 | . | TRBV6-1 | CASSERVGYEQYF | TGTGCCAGCAGTGAGAGGGTCGGCTACGAGCAGTACTTC
. | 13 | TRBJ1-1 | . | TRBV12-3/TRBV12-4 | CASSFSSDTEAFF | TGTGCCAGCAGTTTTAGCAGCGACACTGAAGCTTTCTTT
. | 20 | TRBJ2-7 | . | TRBV12-5 | CASGLAGWNRSGTASYEQYF | TGTGCTAGTGGTTTGGCTGGTTGGAACAGATCCGGGACTGCTAGCTACGAGCAGTACTTC
TRBD1 | 18 | TRBJ1-4 | . | TRBV18 | CASSPKGQSIATNEKLFF | TGTGCCAGCTCACCAAAGGGACAGAGCATTGCAACTAATGAAAAACTGTTTTTT
TRBD1 | 14 | TRBJ2-7 | . | TRBV19 | CASATGAGSYEQYF | TGTGCCTCGGCGACAGGGGCCGGATCCTACGAGCAGTACTTC
TRBD1 | 16 | TRBJ1-1 | . | TRBV4-1 | CASSQPGQGGNTEAFF | TGCGCCAGCAGCCAGCCTGGACAGGGAGGGAACACTGAAGCTTTCTTT
TRBD1 | 14 | TRBJ1-4 | . | TRBV25-1 | CASSEWDRAEKLFF | TGTGCCAGCAGTGAATGGGACAGGGCCGAAAAACTGTTTTTT
TRBD1 | 15 | TRBJ1-6 | . | TRBV15 | CATSRTRQGNSPLHF | TGTGCCACCAGCAGAACACGACAGGGCAATTCACCCCTCCACTTT
. | 16 | TRBJ1-2 | . | TRBV15 | CATSTSAGGANYGYTF | TGTGCCACCAGCACCAGTGCCGGGGGGGCTAACTATGGCTACACCTTC
. | 17 | TRBJ1-6 | . | TRBV21-1 | CASSKIPPSQIFSPLHF | TGTGCCAGCAGCAAAATACCACCCTCCCAGATTTTCTCACCCCTCCACTTT
TRBD1 | 13 | TRBJ1-6 | . | TRBV13 | CASSLQGASPLHF | TGTGCCAGCAGCCTCCAGGGGGCTTCACCCCTCCACTTT
. | 13 | TRBJ1-1 | . | TRBV12-3/TRBV12-4 | CASSLARGTEAFF | TGTGCCAGCAGTTTGGCTCGTGGCACTGAAGCTTTCTTT
. | 15 | TRBJ1-2 | . | TRBV2 | CASSETALGGVGYTF | TGTGCCAGCAGTGAAACAGCCTTAGGAGGGGTTGGCTACACCTTC
. | 14 | TRBJ2-3 | . | TRBV18 | CASSRGSPGDTQYF | TGTGCCAGCTCAAGGGGCTCCCCCGGGGATACGCAGTATTTT
. | 14 | TRBJ1-4 | . | TRBV5-1 | CASSLDRPNEKLFF | TGCGCCAGCAGCTTGGACAGGCCTAATGAAAAACTGTTTTTT
. | 14 | TRBJ1-5 | . | TRBV10-2 | CASRRGPWDQPQHF | TGCGCCAGCAGAAGAGGCCCCTGGGATCAGCCCCAGCATTTT
. | 14 | TRBJ1-2 | . | TRBV4-2 | CASSQDGSSYGYTF | TGTGCCAGCAGCCAAGACGGGTCCTCTTATGGCTACACCTTC
. | 16 | TRBJ1-1 | . | TRBV5-1 | CASSLEQGKPKGKAFF | TGCGCCAGCAGCTTGGAACAGGGCAAACCTAAGGGAAAAGCTTTCTTT
. | 11 | TRBJ1-1 | . | TRBV20-1 | CSARVGTEAFF | TGCAGTGCCCGGGTTGGCACTGAAGCTTTCTTT
TRBD1 | 13 | TRBJ1-2 | . | TRBV30 | CAWSVGTDYGYTF | TGTGCCTGGAGTGTGGGGACAGATTATGGCTACACCTTC
. | 13 | TRBJ1-2 | . | TRBV24-1 | CATKGESLGGYTF | TGTGCCACCAAGGGGGAGTCCTTGGGGGGCTACACCTTC
TRBD1 | 20 | TRBJ1-6 | . | TRBV27 | CASSHKAPGQGSSYNSPLHF | TGTGCCAGCAGTCATAAAGCCCCGGGACAGGGAAGCTCCTATAATTCACCCCTCCACTTT
. | 12 | TRBJ2-7 | . | TRBV7-9 | CASSLGANEQYF | TGTGCCAGCAGCCTAGGGGCGAACGAGCAGTACTTC
. | 14 | TRBJ1-4 | . | TRBV5-1 | CASSSGGGNEKLFF | TGCGCCAGCAGCTCCGGGGGTGGTAATGAAAAACTGTTTTTT
. | 15 | TRBJ1-3 | . | TRBV30 | CAWSVQQSSGNTIYF | TGTGCCTGGAGTGTACAACAGAGCTCTGGAAACACCATATATTTT
TRBD2 | 12 | TRBJ2-5 | few | TRBV24-1 | CATSGGAETQYF | TGTGCCACGTCGGGGGGGGCAGAGACCCAGTACTTC
. | 15 | TRBJ1-1 | . | TRBV5-1 | CASSSTGLSRTEAFF | TGCGCCAGCAGCTCTACAGGGCTCTCGCGTACTGAAGCTTTCTTT
. | 16 | TRBJ2-5 | . | TRBV20-1 | CSASLARLSTEETQYF | TGCAGTGCTAGTCTCGCCCGTTTGTCTACGGAAGAGACCCAGTACTTC